The 31 T cell receptor beta chains given below trace back to one sample, sequenced in a study of technical replicates of blood from a handful of donors. TCRdb's table, derived via immunoSEQ multiplex PCR, lists solely in-frame clones and lacks some. This table holds 55,000 to 75,000 clones, around 93% found once. Sequencing was performed on PBMCs. All receptors derive from a human donor in good health. Some clones in this sample may be carry-over from other donors' samples.

This chain joins TRBV6-4 and TRBJ1-1; 7 bases are shared with TRBD1. This CDR3 spans 15 amino acids. V shed 2 bases, J shed 0 bases, and the junction held 3 bases outside the gene matches. CDR1 MRHNA and CDR2 SNTAGT come from the germline V gene. CDR3 nucleotide sequence: TGTGCCAGCAGTGACCCTGGACAGGTGAACACTGAAGCTTTCTTT. Translation gives CASSDPGQVNTEAFF.

V usage is TRBV6-1 and J usage is TRBJ2-1, with D unclear. The ends were cut back, 10 bases at V and 2 bases at J, with 3 bases in the middle. Germline V gene lookup returns CDR1 MNHNS and CDR2 SASEGT. This CDR3 contains 10 residues. CDR3 loop: CATAYNEQFF. The CDR3 region has the DNA TGTGCCACCGCCTACAATGAGCAGTTCTTC.

The J gene is TRBJ2-1, the V gene TRBV6-6; 10 nucleotides line up with TRBD1. The V gene end was trimmed by 6 bases and the J gene end by 9 bases; junction bases not matched to a gene: 11. The CDR3 extends over 15 amino acids. Germline V gives CDR1 MNHNY, CDR2 SVGAGI (reference sequence). The CDR3 DNA sequence: TGTGCCAGCAGGCCCGACAGGACAGGGGGTGGTGAGCAGTTCTTC. The encoded protein is CASRPDRTGGGEQFF.

The chain carries TRBV4-2 and TRBJ1-5; 9 nucleotides line up with TRBD1. The V gene's germline CDR1 is LGHNA and CDR2 YNFKEQ. The CDR3 is 18 amino acids. Trimming cost V 3 bases and J 1 base; bases outside gene matches: 10. The CDR3 nucleotides read TGTGCCAGCAGCCAGGGACAGGGCGCGGGGGGGAGCAATCAGCCCCAGCATTTT. Its protein is CASSQGQGAGGSNQPQHF.

The chain recombines TRBV30 with TRBJ2-2; 8 nucleotides align to TRBD1. The CDR3 extends over 13 amino acids. Germline V lookup: CDR1 GTSNPN, CDR2 SVGIG (reference sequence). V lost 3 bases, J lost 7 bases, and 4 bases stayed unmatched. The CDR3 spells CAWSGQGHGELFF. The CDR3 DNA follows: TGTGCCTGGAGCGGACAGGGTCACGGGGAGCTGTTTTTT.

This chain links TRBV5-1 with TRBJ2-1, with D possibly being TRBD1 (5 bases). CDR3 length equals 15 residues. Between the trimmed V and J ends, which lost 0 bases and 7 bases, there was a span of 14 bases. Germline V gene sequence: CDR1 SGHRS, CDR2 YFSETQ. CDR3 DNA: TGCGCCAGCAGCTTGGGCAGGGTCGGGCAGAATGAGCAGTTCTTC. The encoded protein is CASSLGRVGQNEQFF.

This clone has just a few counts. The chain joins TRBV2 to TRBJ1-3; 7 bases agree with TRBD1. Unmatched junction bases numbered 10, after V lost 5 bases and J lost 3 bases. The CDR3 is 16 residues long. From germline, CDR1 is SNHLY and CDR2 FYNNEI. The CDR3 DNA sequence: TGTGCCAGCAGTAAAACCGACAGGGTAAATGGAAACACCATATATTTT. Protein: CASSKTDRVNGNTIYF.

This sequence joins TRBV30 and TRBJ2-2, with D possibly matching TRBD2 (5 bases). V was trimmed by 2 bases and J by 4 bases, leaving 8 bases between them. Germline V lookup: CDR1 GTSNPN, CDR2 SVGIG (reference sequence). This CDR3 comprises 13 residues. This CDR3 is CAWSTRPTGELFF. The DNA of the CDR3 is TGTGCCTGGAGTACTAGGCCCACCGGGGAGCTGTTTTTT.

The V and J genes are TRBV5-6 and TRBJ2-3; the match to TRBD2 covers 10 bases. CDR3 length: 16 amino acids. Germline CDR1 and CDR2: SGHDT and YYEEEE. J was trimmed by 5 bases and V by 0 bases; bases with no gene match: 6. CDR3 loop: CASSLASGRGKDTQYF. The CDR3, as DNA: TGTGCCAGCAGCTTGGCTAGCGGGAGAGGGAAAGATACGCAGTATTTT.

The CDR3 DNA reads TGCAGCGTTGACGGACTAGCGGTTCAGACATACAATGAGCAGTTCTTC. Residues: CSVDGLAVQTYNEQFF. The chain has TRBV29-1 and TRBJ2-1; 10 bases agree with TRBD2. The length of the CDR3 is 16 residues. V was pared by 3 bases and J by 4 bases, with 9 bases of the junction left unmatched. Germline values: CDR1 SQVTM, CDR2 ANQGSEA.

V is TRBV18 and J is TRBJ2-7; 8 positions agree with TRBD2. This CDR3 is 15 amino acids long. Germline CDR1 reads KGHSH; CDR2 reads LQKENI. V lost 5 bases and J lost 0; bases outside the gene matches: 6. The DNA for the CDR3 is TGTGCCAGCTCAGCGACTAGCGCGAACTCCTACGAGCAGTACTTC. Translation: CASSATSANSYEQYF.

The chain employs TRBV7-2 and TRBJ2-5; TRBD2 agrees at 7 bases. Germline CDR1 SGHTA, CDR2 FQGNSA. The CDR3 is 16 residues long. The V and J ends lost 1 base and 1 base, in that order; junction bases with no gene match: 6. CDR3 protein: CASSLVGSGGQETQYF. In nucleotides, the CDR3 is TGTGCCAGCAGCTTAGTAGGTTCGGGAGGCCAAGAGACCCAGTACTTC.

The V gene is TRBV18, the J gene TRBJ1-1; perhaps TRBD1 as D (6 bases). The CDR3 runs to 13 residues. Trimming removed 4 bases at V and 3 bases at J, with 9 bases between. Germline assignment: CDR1 KGHSH and CDR2 LQKENI. CDR3 loop: CASSQQGDTEAFF. In DNA form, the CDR3 reads TGTGCCAGCTCACAACAGGGAGACACTGAAGCTTTCTTT.

This clone was counted once. The J gene is TRBJ2-2, the V gene TRBV5-1, with 9 bases aligning to TRBD1. The CDR3 is made up of 16 amino acids. Unmatched junction bases numbered 8, after V lost 4 bases and J lost 4 bases. From germline, CDR1 is SGHRS and CDR2 YFSETQ. CDR3 amino acids: CASSATTGGRTGELFF. The CDR3 region has the DNA TGCGCCAGCAGCGCCACGACAGGGGGTCGCACCGGGGAGCTGTTTTTT.

The chain uses TRBV7-9 and TRBJ2-5; D might be TRBD2 (7 bases). V lost 7 bases, J lost 4 bases, and 19 bases lay in between. The CDR3 has 15 amino acids. Germline V gene data show CDR1 as SEHNR and CDR2 as FQNEAQ (reference sequence). The CDR3 DNA is TGTGCCAGCATCGGTGAGGGGGGGGGAGGAGAGACCCAGTACTTC. This translates into CASIGEGGGGETQYF. The whole variable domain, filled in from reference TRBV7-9 and TRBJ2-5, reads DTGVSQNPRHKITKRGQNVTFRCDPISEHNRLYWYRQTLGQGPEFLTYFQNEAQLEKSRLLSDRFSAERPKGSFSTLEIQRTEQGDSAMYLCASIGEGGGGETQYFGPGTRLLVL.

The rearrangement joins TRBV30 to TRBJ2-7; TRBD2 matches 9 bases. This CDR3 is 17 amino acids long. The germline V gene encodes CDR1 GTSNPN and CDR2 SVGIG (reference sequence). The trim removed 1 base at V and 5 bases at J, leaving 15 bases unmatched. CDR3 amino acids: CAWSGGLVAGVFHEQYF. The CDR3 region has the DNA TGTGCCTGGAGTGGGGGGTTGGTAGCGGGAGTGTTTCACGAGCAGTACTTC.

This clone is a singleton in its sample. The rearrangement uses TRBV2 and TRBJ2-7, with 9 bases that match TRBD2. V lost 5 bases to trimming and J lost 1 base; unmatched junction nucleotides: 6. CDR1 and CDR2 from the germline V gene are SNHLY and FYNNEI. The CDR3 sequence is 15 residues long. CDR3 sequence (DNA): TGTGCCAGCAGTTTTGGCCTAGCGGGGTCCTACGAGCAGTACTTC. This codes for CASSFGLAGSYEQYF.

The chain employs TRBV4-2 and TRBJ1-3, with D possibly being TRBD1 (6 bases). CDR3 length equals 15 residues. Germline-derived CDR1 and CDR2 are LGHNA and YNFKEQ. V lost 1 base to trimming and J lost 2 bases, with 9 bases between them. CDR3 loop: CASSQARGPGNTIYF. CDR3 nucleotides: TGTGCCAGCAGCCAAGCCAGGGGACCTGGAAACACCATATATTTT.

The V and J genes are TRBV18 and TRBJ2-7; 9 bases are a match to TRBD2. Trimming at V came to 2 bases and at J to 4 bases, leaving 9 bases not matched to a gene. The CDR3 spans 16 residues. Germline-derived CDR1 and CDR2 are KGHSH and LQKENI. CDR3 DNA: TGTGCCAGCTCACCAGTTCTAGCGGGACCTCAGTACGAGCAGTACTTC. Protein product: CASSPVLAGPQYEQYF. Looking up the rest from reference TRBV18 and TRBJ2-7 gives the full variable domain: NAGVMQNPRHLVRRRGQEARLRCSPMKGHSHVYWYRQLPEEGLKFMVYLQKENIIDESGMPKERFSAEFPKEGPSILRIQQVVRGDSAAYFCASSPVLAGPQYEQYFGPGTRLTVT.

The rearrangement joins TRBV6-1 to TRBJ1-1; TRBD1 is a possible D gene (6 bases). Trimming left V 2 bases short and J 3 bases short, with 13 bases between. Germline V lookup: CDR1 MNHNS, CDR2 SASEGT. The CDR3 contains 15 residues. The CDR3 is CASSERGRGDTEAFF. The CDR3 coding sequence is TGTGCCAGCAGTGAACGGGGCAGGGGTGACACTGAAGCTTTCTTT.

The genes are TRBV7-3 and TRBJ2-3, with D tentatively TRBD1 (5 bases). Trimming stripped 8 bases from V and 0 bases from J, with 9 bases between. This CDR3 comprises 13 residues. Germline CDR1 reads SGHTA; CDR2 reads FQGTGA. The CDR3: CASSPGSTDTQYF. The CDR3, as DNA: TGTGCCAGCTCGCCAGGGAGCACAGATACGCAGTATTTT.

This sequence joins TRBV15 and TRBJ1-5; D may be TRBD1 (6 bases). The ends were cut back, 4 bases at V and 5 bases at J, with 12 bases in the middle. Germline V gene sequence: CDR1 LNHNV, CDR2 YYDKDF (reference sequence). The CDR3 runs 14 residues. CDR3: CATSTNRVHQPQHF. As DNA, the CDR3 is TGTGCCACCAGCACCAACAGGGTTCATCAGCCCCAGCATTTT. Together with reference TRBV15 and TRBJ1-5, the CDR3 gives the full variable domain: DAMVIQNPRYQVTQFGKPVTLSCSQTLNHNVMYWYQQKSSQAPKLLFHYYDKDFNNEADTPDNFQSRRPNTSFCFLDIRSPGLGDTAMYLCATSTNRVHQPQHFGDGTRLSIL.

The chain is built from TRBV2 and TRBJ2-5; TRBD1 aligns across 7 bases. V trimming: 4 bases; J trimming: 4 bases; junction bases outside the gene matches: 6. The germline V gene encodes CDR1 SNHLY and CDR2 FYNNEI. CDR3 size: 14 residues. Here the CDR3 DNA reads TGTGCCAGCAGTGGACAGGGCGCGGGAGAGACCCAGTACTTC. Its translation: CASSGQGAGETQYF.

This chain connects TRBV2 to TRBJ1-2; D possibly corresponds to TRBD1 (5 bases). The CDR3 contains 13 residues. V was pared by 10 bases and J by 7 bases, with 19 bases between. CDR1 and CDR2 (germline): SNHLY, FYNNEI. The CDR3 nucleotides read TGTGCCACCCGGGGGACGGTAGAGAGTGGCTACACCTTC. Translation: CATRGTVESGYTF.

The rearrangement uses TRBV6-5 and TRBJ1-1, with 10 bases aligning to TRBD1. Germline trimming cut 6 bases from V and 5 bases from J; bases unmatched to any gene: 6. From germline, CDR1 is MNHEY and CDR2 SVGAGI. This CDR3 has 14 amino acids. The chain's CDR3 is CASRRRDRGTEAFF. The CDR3 DNA sequence: TGTGCCAGCAGACGTAGGGACAGGGGAACTGAAGCTTTCTTT.

The chain couples TRBV23-1 to TRBJ1-4, with 8 positions matching TRBD1. TRBV23-1 is annotated as an ORF whose role is uncertain. V was clipped by 6 bases and J by 2 bases; unmatched bases: 8. CDR3 length: 16 amino acids. The CDR3 region has the DNA TGCGCCAGCAGAGCGGCTTCAGGGGGCACTAATGAAAAACTGTTTTTT. It yields the protein CASRAASGGTNEKLFF.

This chain links TRBV6-5 with TRBJ1-2, with TRBD1 as a possible D gene (6 bases). V lost 5 bases and J 1 base, leaving 8 bases between the germline ends. Germline CDR1 and CDR2: MNHEY and SVGAGI. This CDR3 is 13 amino acids long. For the CDR3, the DNA is TGTGCCAGCAGTGGGACAAATAACTATGGCTACACCTTC. It specifies CASSGTNNYGYTF.

The J gene is TRBJ2-3, the V gene TRBV6-1; D gene unclear. The CDR3 covers 13 residues. V was trimmed by 8 bases and J by 4 bases, leaving 13 bases between them. The germline CDR1 and CDR2 sequences are MNHNS and SASEGT. CDR3 in amino acids: CASQRILPDTQYF. CDR3 DNA sequence: TGTGCCAGCCAGAGGATCCTCCCAGATACGCAGTATTTT.

The table lists this clone with a count of one. The J gene is TRBJ2-1, the V gene TRBV9; TRBD2 is a possible D gene (6 bases). CDR3 length: 16 residues. In germline, CDR1 is SGDLS, CDR2 YYNGEE. Trimming took 4 bases from V and 3 from J, leaving 17 bases between them. The CDR3 DNA follows: TGTGCCAGCAGCTCCAGGGACTCGTTAGGCTACAATGAGCAGTTCTTC. It specifies CASSSRDSLGYNEQFF.

The rearrangement joins TRBV4-2 to TRBJ2-7; D ambiguous. Trimming removed 0 bases at V and 4 bases at J, with 10 bases between. The germline V gene encodes CDR1 LGHNA and CDR2 YNFKEQ. This CDR3 has 14 amino acids. The CDR3 protein is CASSQDPRGYEQYF. The DNA of the CDR3 is TGTGCCAGCAGCCAAGATCCGCGAGGTTACGAGCAGTACTTC.

V usage is TRBV7-2 and J usage is TRBJ1-3; TRBD1 agrees at 7 bases. Looked up from germline, CDR1 is SGHTA and CDR2 is FQGNSA. Unmatched junction bases numbered 2, after V lost 3 bases and J lost 0 bases. CDR3 length: 15 residues. The DNA for the CDR3 is TGTGCCAGCAGCTTGTGGGACAGCTCTGGAAACACCATATATTTT. Its translation is CASSLWDSSGNTIYF.